This T cell receptor beta chain was found in a study of shared clonotypes between healthy human individuals. General study findings and limits: In this cohort, only blood was sampled, and tissue repertoires likely differ.

In its sample, this clone is medium-sized (0.01 to 0.1%). The antigen remains undetermined. Other DNA sequences in this specimen translate into the identical CDR3. Roughly 90 million PBMCs served as the genomic DNA source for unsorted samples. Researchers ran the assay at a deep level. Each unsorted PBMC replicate got 300 ng genomic DNA, tens of thousands of genomes. Libraries were prepared by immunoSEQ multiplex PCR; TCRdb keeps only in-frame clonotypes and omits some of them. Of some 490,000 clones listed, about 84% are singletons. This receptor was obtained from a woman aged 40-49 years in good health. Some clones in this sample may be carry-over from other donors' samples. The material sequenced was PBMCs.

The CDR3 bases are TGTGCCAGTGCTACGGGCGTTGGGGGCTACACCTTC. Its protein product is CASATGVGGYTF. The gene calls are TRBV6-5 and TRBJ1-2, with unresolved D. CDR3 length equals 12 residues. Per germline, CDR1 MNHEY and CDR2 SVGAGI. V lost 9 bases and J lost 8, with 16 bases in between.